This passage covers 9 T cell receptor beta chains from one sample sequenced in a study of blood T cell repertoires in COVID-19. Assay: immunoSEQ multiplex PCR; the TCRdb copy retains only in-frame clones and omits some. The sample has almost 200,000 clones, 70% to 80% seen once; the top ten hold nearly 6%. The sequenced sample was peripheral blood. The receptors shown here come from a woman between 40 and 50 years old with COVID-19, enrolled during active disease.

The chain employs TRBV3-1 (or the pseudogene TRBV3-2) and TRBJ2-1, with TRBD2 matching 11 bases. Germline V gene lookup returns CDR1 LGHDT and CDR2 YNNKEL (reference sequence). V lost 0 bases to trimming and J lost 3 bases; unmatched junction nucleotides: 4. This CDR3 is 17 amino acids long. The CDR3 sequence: CASSQETSGSVYNEQFF. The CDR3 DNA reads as TGTGCCAGCAGCCAAGAAACTAGCGGGAGTGTCTACAATGAGCAGTTCTTC.

CDR3 in amino acids: CASSVGTASSGNTIYF. CDR3 nucleotide sequence: TGTGCCAGCTCAGTCGGGACAGCGAGCTCTGGAAACACCATATATTTT. V gene TRBV18 combines with J gene TRBJ1-3, with TRBD1 matching over 7 bases. V gave up 5 bases and J gave up 0 bases; unmatched junction bases: 7. The CDR3 runs to 16 residues. Germline V gene lookup returns CDR1 KGHSH and CDR2 LQKENI.

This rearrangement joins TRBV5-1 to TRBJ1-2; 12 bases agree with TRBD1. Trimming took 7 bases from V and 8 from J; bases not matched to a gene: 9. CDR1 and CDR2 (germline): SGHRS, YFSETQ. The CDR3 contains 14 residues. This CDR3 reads CASETGQGARGYTF. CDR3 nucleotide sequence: TGCGCCAGCGAAACGGGACAGGGGGCGCGCGGCTACACCTTC.

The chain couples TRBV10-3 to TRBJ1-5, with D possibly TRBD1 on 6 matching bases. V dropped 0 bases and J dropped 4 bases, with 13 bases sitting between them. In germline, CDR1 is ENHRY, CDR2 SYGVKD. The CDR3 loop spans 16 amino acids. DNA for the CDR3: TGTGCCATCAGTGAGTCGCCAGGGGAATTTAATCAGCCCCAGCATTTT. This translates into CAISESPGEFNQPQHF.

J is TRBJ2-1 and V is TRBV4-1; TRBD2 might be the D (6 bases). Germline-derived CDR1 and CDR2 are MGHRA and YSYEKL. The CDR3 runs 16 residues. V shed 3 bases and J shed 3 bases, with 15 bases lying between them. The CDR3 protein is CASSQSSSVVYNEQFF. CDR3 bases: TGCGCCAGCAGCCAGTCTTCTAGCGTGGTCTACAATGAGCAGTTCTTC.

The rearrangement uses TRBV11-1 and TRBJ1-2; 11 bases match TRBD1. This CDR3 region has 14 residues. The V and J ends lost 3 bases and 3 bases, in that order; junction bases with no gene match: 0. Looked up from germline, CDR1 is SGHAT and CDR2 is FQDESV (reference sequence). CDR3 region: CASSLGQGDYGYTF. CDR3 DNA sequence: TGTGCCAGCAGCTTGGGACAGGGGGACTATGGCTACACCTTC.

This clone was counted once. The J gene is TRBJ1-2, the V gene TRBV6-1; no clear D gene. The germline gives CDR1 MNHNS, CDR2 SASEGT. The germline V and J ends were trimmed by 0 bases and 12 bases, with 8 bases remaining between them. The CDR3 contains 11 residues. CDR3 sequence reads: CASSEAWRDTF. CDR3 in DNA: TGTGCCAGCAGTGAAGCTTGGAGGGACACCTTC.

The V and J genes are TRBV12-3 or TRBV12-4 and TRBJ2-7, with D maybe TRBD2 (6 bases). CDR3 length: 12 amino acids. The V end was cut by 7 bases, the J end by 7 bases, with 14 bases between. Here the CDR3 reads CASTLTAGEQYF. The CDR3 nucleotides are TGTGCCAGCACCCTGACGGCGGGGGAGCAGTACTTC.

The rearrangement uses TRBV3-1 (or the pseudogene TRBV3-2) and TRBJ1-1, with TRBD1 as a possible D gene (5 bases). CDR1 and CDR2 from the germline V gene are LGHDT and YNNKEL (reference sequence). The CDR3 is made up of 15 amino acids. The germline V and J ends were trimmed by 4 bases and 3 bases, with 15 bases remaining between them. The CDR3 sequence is CASSLSGAGDTEAFF. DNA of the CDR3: TGTGCCAGCAGCCTTTCCGGCGCGGGGGACACTGAAGCTTTCTTT.